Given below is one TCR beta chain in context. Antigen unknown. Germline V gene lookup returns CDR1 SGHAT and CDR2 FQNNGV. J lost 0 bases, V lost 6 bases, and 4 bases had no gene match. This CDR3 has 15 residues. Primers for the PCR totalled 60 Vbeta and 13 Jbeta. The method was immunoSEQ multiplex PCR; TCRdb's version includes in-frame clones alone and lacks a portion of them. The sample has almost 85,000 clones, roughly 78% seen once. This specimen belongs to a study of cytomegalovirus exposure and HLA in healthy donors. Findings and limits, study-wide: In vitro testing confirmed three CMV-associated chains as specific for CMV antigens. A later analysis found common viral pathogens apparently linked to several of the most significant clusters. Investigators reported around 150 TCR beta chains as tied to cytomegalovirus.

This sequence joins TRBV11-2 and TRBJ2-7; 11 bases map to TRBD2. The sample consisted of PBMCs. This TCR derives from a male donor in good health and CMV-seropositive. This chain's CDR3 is CASRPGTSGSYEQYF. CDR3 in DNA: TGTGCCAGCAGACCCGGGACTAGCGGCTCCTACGAGCAGTACTTC. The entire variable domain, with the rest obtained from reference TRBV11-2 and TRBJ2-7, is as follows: EAGVAQSPRYKIIEKRQSVAFWCNPISGHATLYWYQQILGQGPKLLIQFQNNGVVDDSQLPKDRFSAERLKGVDSTLKIQPAKLEDSAVYLCASRPGTSGSYEQYFGPGTRLTVT.